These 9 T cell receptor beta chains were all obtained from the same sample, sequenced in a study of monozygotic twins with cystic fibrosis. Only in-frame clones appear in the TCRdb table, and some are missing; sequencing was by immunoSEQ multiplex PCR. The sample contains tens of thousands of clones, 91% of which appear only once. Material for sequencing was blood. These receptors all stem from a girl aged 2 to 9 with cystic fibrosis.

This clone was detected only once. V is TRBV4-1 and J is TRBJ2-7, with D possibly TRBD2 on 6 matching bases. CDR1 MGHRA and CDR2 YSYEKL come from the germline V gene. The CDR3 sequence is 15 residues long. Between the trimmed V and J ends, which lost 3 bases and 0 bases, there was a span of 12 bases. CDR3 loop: CASSQWEDFSYEQYF. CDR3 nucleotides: TGCGCCAGCAGCCAGTGGGAGGACTTCTCCTACGAGCAGTACTTC.

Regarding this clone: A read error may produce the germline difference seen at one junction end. CDR3 in amino acids: CASSLGAKYGYTF. DNA for the CDR3: TGTGCCAGCAGTTTGGGGGCTAAATATGGCTACACCTTC. The chain carries TRBV27 and TRBJ1-2; perhaps TRBD1 as D (6 bases). The CDR3 loop spans 13 amino acids. Germline values: CDR1 MNHEY, CDR2 SMNVEV (reference sequence).

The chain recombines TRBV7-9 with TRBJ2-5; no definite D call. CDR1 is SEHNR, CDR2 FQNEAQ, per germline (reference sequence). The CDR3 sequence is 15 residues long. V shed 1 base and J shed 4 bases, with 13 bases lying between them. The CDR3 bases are TGTGCCAGCAGCTTAGGTGCCCAAGGCCCAGAGACCCAGTACTTC. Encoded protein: CASSLGAQGPETQYF. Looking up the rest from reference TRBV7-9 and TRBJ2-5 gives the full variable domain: DTGVSQNPRHKITKRGQNVTFRCDPISEHNRLYWYRQTLGQGPEFLTYFQNEAQLEKSRLLSDRFSAERPKGSFSTLEIQRTEQGDSAMYLCASSLGAQGPETQYFGPGTRLLVL.

The CDR3 sequence is CASSSPGTGETTGELFF. Here the CDR3 DNA reads TGTGCCAGCAGTAGCCCCGGGACAGGGGAAACCACCGGGGAGCTGTTTTTT. The genes are TRBV28 and TRBJ2-2; 10 positions agree with TRBD1. V shed 5 bases and J 4 bases; nucleotides not matched to a gene: 10. This CDR3 has 17 amino acids. The germline gives CDR1 MDHEN, CDR2 SYDVKM.

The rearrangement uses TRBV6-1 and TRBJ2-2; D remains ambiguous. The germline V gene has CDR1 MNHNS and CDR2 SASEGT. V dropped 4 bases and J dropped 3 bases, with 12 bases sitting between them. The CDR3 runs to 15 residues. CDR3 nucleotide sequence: TGTGCCAGCAGTGCCGACTCCCCTTACACCGGGGAGCTGTTTTTT. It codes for CASSADSPYTGELFF.

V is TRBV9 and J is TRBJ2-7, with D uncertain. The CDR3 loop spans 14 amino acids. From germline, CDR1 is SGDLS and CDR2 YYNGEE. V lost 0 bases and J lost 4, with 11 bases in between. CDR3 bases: TGTGCCAGCAGCGTAGATAATTTAGGGTACGAGCAGTACTTC. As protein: CASSVDNLGYEQYF.

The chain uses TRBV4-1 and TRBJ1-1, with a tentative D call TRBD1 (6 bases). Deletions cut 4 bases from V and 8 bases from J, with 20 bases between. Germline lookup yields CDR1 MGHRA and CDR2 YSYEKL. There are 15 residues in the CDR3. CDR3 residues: CASSRETGVSWEAFF. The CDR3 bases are TGCGCCAGCAGCCGGGAGACAGGTGTAAGCTGGGAAGCTTTCTTT.

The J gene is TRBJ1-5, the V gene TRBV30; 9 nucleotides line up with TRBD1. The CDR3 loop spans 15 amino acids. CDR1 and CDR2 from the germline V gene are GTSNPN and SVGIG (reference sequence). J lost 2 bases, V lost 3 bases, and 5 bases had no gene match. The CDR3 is CAWSLQGAGNQPQHF. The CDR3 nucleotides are TGTGCCTGGAGCCTACAGGGGGCTGGCAATCAGCCCCAGCATTTT.

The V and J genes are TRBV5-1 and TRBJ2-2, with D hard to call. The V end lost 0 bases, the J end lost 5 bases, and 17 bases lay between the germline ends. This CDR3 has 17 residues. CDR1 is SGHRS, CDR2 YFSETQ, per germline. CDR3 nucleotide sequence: TGCGCCAGCAGCTTGGCTGCTGGGGTTACTGAGACCGGGGAGCTGTTTTTT. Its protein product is CASSLAAGVTETGELFF.